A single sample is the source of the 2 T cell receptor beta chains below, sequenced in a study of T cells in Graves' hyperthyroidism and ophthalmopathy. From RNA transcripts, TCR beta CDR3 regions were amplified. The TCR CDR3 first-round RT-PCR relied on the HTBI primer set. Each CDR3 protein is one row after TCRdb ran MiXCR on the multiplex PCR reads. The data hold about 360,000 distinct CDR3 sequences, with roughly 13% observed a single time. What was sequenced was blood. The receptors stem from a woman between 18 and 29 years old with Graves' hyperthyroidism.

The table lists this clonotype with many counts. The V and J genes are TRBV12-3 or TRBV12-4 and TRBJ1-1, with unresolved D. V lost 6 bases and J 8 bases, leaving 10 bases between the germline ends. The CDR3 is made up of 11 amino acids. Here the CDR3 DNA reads TGTGCCAGCAGCCCTAGTCGAGAAGCTTTCTTT. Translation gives CASSPSREAFF.

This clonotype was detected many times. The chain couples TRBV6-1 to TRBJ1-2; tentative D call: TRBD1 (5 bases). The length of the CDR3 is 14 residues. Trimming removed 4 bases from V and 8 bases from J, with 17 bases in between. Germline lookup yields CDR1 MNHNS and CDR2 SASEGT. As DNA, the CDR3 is TGTGCCAGCAGTGTTGGGACCTCCGAGCTGGGCTACACCTTC. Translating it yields CASSVGTSELGYTF.